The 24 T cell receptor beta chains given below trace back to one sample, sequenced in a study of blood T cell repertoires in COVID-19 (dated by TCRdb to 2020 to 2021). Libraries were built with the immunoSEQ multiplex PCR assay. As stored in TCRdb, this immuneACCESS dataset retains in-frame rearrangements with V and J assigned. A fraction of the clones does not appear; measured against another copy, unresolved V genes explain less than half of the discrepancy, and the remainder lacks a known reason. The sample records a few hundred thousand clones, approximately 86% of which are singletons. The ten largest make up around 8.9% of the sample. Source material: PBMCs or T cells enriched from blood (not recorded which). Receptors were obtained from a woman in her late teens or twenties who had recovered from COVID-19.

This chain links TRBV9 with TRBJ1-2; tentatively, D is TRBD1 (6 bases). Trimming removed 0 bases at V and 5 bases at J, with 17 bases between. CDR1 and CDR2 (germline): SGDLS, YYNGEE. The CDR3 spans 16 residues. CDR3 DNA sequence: TGTGCCAGCAGCGTAGGCGCAGGCGTAGGGGGATATGGCTACACCTTC. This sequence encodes CASSVGAGVGGYGYTF. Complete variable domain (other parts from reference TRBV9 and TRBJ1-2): DSGVTQTPKHLITATGQRVTLRCSPRSGDLSVYWYQQSLDQGLQFLIQYYNGEERAKGNILERFSAQQFPDLHSELNLSSLELGDSALYFCASSVGAGVGGYGYTFGSGTRLTVV.

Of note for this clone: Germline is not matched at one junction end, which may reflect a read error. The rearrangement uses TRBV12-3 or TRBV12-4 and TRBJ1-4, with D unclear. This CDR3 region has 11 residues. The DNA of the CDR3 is TGTGCCAGCAGTTTAGGGACCGGACTCTCTTTT. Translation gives CASSLGTGLSF.

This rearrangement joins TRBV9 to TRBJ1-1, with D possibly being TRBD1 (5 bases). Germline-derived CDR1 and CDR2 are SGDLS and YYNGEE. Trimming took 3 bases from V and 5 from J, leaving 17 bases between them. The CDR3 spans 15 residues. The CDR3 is CASSEDIRGRTEAFF. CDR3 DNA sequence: TGTGCCAGCAGCGAAGACATCCGGGGGAGAACTGAAGCTTTCTTT.

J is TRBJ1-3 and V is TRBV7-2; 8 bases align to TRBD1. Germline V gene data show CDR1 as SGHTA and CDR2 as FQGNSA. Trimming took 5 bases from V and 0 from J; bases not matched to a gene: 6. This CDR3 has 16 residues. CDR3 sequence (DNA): TGTGCCAGCAGCGCTTGGACAGGGAGCTCTGGAAACACCATATATTTT. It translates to CASSAWTGSSGNTIYF.

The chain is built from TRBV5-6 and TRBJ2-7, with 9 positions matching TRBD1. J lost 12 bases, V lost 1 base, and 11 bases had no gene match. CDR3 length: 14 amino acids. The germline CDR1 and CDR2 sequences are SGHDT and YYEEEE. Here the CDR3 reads CASSLMGQGRELYF. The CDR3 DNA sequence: TGTGCCAGCAGCTTGATGGGACAGGGACGGGAGTTGTACTTC.

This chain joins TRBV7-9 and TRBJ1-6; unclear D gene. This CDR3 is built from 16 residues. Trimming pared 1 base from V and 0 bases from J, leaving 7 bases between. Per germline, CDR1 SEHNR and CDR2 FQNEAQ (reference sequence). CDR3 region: CASSLVPFSYNSPLHF. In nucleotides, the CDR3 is TGTGCCAGCAGCTTAGTTCCCTTCTCCTATAATTCACCCCTCCACTTT.

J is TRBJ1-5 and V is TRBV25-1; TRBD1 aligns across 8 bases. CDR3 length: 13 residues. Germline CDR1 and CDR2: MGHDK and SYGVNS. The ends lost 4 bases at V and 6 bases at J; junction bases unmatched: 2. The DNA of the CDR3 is TGTGCCAGCAGTGCAGGGGGCGGTCAGCCCCAGCATTTT. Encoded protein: CASSAGGGQPQHF.

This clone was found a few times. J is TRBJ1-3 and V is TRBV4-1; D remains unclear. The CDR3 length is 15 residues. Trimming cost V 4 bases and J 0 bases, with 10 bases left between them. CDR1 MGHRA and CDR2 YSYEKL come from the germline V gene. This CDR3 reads CASSPLPVSGNTIYF. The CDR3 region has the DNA TGCGCCAGCAGCCCCCTACCGGTCTCTGGAAACACCATATATTTT.

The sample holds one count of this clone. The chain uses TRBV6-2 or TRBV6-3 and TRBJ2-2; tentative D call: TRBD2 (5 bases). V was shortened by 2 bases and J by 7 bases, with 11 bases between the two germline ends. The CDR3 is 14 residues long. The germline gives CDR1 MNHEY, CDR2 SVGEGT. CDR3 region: CASSYSQEVGELFF. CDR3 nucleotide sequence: TGTGCCAGCAGTTACAGCCAGGAGGTCGGGGAGCTGTTTTTT.

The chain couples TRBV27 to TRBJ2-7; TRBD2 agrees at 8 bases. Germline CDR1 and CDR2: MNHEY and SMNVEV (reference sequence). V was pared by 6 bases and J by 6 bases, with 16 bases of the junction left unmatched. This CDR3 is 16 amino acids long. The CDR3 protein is CASRPPGGGSISEQYF. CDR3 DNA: TGTGCCAGCAGACCTCCCGGCGGGGGGAGCATAAGCGAGCAGTACTTC.

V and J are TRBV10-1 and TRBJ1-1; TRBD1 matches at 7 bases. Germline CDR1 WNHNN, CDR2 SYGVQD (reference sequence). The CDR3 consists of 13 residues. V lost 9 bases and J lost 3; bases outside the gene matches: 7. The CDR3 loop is CARTGMKDTEAFF. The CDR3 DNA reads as TGCGCCAGGACAGGGATGAAGGACACTGAAGCTTTCTTT.

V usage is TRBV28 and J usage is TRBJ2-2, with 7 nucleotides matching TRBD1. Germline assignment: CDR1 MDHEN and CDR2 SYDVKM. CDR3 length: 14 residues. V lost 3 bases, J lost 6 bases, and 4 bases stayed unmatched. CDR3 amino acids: CASSFVQGAGELFF. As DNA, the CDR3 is TGTGCCAGCAGTTTCGTCCAGGGGGCCGGGGAGCTGTTTTTT.

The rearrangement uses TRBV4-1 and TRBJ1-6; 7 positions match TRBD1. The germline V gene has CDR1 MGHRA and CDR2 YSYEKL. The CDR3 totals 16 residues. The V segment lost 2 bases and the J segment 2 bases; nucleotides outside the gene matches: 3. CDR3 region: CASSQRQGAYNSPLHF. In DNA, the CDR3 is TGCGCCAGCAGCCAACGTCAGGGGGCCTATAATTCACCCCTCCACTTT.

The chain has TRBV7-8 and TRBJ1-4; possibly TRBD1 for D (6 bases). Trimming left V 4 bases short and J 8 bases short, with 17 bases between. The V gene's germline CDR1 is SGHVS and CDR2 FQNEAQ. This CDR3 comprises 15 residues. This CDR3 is CASSSGQSSGEKLFF. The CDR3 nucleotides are TGTGCCAGCAGCTCCGGACAGTCGTCGGGAGAAAAACTGTTTTTT.

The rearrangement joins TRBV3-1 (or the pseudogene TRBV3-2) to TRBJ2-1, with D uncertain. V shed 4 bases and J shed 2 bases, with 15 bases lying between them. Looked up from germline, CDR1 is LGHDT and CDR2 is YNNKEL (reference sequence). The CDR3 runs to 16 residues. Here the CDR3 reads CASSRAGRNTYNEQFF. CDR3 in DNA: TGTGCCAGCAGCCGAGCAGGCAGAAACACCTACAATGAGCAGTTCTTC.

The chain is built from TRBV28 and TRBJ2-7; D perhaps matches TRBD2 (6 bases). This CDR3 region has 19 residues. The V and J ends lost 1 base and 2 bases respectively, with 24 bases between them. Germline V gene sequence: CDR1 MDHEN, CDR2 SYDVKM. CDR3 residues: CASSLFGAWEAGRTYEQYF. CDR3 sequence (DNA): TGTGCCAGCAGTTTATTTGGGGCGTGGGAGGCGGGGCGGACCTACGAGCAGTACTTC.

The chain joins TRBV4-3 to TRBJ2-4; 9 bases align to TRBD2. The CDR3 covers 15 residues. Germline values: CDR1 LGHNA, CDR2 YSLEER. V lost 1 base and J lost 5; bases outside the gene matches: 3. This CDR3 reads CASSQGPSGENIQYF. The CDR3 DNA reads TGCGCCAGCAGCCAAGGGCCTAGCGGGGAAAACATTCAGTACTTC.

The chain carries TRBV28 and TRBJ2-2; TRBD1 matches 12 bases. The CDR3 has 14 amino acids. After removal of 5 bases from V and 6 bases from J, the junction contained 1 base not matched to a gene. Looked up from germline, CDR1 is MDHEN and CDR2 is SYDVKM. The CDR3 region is CASSGTGGSGELFF. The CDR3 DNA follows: TGTGCCAGCAGTGGGACAGGGGGCTCCGGGGAGCTGTTTTTT.

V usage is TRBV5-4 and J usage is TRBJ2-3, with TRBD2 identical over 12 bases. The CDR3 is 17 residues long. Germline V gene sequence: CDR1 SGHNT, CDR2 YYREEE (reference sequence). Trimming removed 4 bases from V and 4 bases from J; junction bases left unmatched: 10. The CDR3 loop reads CASSLPSLAGGADTQYF. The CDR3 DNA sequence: TGTGCCAGCAGCCTACCCTCACTAGCGGGGGGCGCAGATACGCAGTATTTT. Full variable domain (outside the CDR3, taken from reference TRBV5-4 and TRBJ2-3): ETGVTQSPTHLIKTRGQQVTLRCSSQSGHNTVSWYQQALGQGPQFIFQYYREEENGRGNFPPRFSGLQFPNYSSELNVNALELDDSALYLCASSLPSLAGGADTQYFGPGTRLTVL.

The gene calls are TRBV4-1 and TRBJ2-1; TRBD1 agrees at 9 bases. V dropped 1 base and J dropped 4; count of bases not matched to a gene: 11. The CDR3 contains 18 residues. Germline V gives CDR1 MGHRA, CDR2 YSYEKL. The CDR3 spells CASSQVKGQGNSYNEQFF. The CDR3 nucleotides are TGCGCCAGCAGCCAAGTTAAGGGACAGGGAAACTCATACAATGAGCAGTTCTTC.

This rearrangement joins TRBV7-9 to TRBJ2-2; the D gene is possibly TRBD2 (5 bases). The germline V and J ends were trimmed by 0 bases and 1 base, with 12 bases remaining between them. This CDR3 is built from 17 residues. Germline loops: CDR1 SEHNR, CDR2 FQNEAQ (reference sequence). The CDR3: CASSLARDSKNTGELFF. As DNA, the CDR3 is TGTGCCAGCAGCTTAGCTCGGGATTCGAAGAACACCGGGGAGCTGTTTTTT.

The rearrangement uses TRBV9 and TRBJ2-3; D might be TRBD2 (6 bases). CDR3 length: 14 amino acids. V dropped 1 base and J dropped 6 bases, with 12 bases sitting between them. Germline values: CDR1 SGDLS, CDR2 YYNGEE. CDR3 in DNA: TGTGCCAGCAGCGTACCCGGAGGGTACGATACGCAGTATTTT. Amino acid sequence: CASSVPGGYDTQYF.

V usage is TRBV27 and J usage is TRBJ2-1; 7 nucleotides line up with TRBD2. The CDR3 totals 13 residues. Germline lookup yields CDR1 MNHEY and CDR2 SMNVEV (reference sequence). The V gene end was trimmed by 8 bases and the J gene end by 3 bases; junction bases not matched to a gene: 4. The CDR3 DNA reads TGTGCCAGCCGGCGGGAGCTCTACAATGAGCAGTTCTTC. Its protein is CASRRELYNEQFF.

The CDR3 DNA is TGTGCCAGCAGCTTGGGGACATTGTTCACAGATACGCAGTATTTT. Its translation: CASSLGTLFTDTQYF. The chain joins TRBV5-4 to TRBJ2-3; TRBD1 is a possible D gene (5 bases). The CDR3 runs to 15 residues. V dropped 0 bases and J dropped 2 bases, with 10 bases sitting between them. Germline-derived CDR1 and CDR2 are SGHNT and YYREEE (reference sequence).